A single T cell receptor (beta chain) is shown here with its context. Its antigen is still unknown. This record belongs to a study of cytomegalovirus exposure and HLA in healthy donors. Findings and caveats of the study: Being productive about 87% or about 30% of the time was typical of most TCR beta V segments in an earlier analysis.

Germline V CDR1 and CDR2: MDHEN, SYDVKM. V shed 5 bases and J shed 5 bases, with 10 bases lying between them. The CDR3 is 12 amino acids. PCR involved 60 Vbeta and 13 Jbeta primers. Profiled with immunoSEQ multiplex PCR; TCRdb holds only in-frame clones, not every one. The profile covers about 130,000 clones, with approximately 81% appearing a single time and about 0.75% taken by the ten largest. Sample: PBMCs. V usage is TRBV28 and J usage is TRBJ2-7, with TRBD2 as a possible D gene (5 bases). This sequence originates from a man between 18 and 35 years old in good health and CMV-seronegative. CDR3 in amino acids: CASSHGIDEQYF. Here the CDR3 DNA reads TGTGCCAGCAGTCACGGGATCGACGAGCAGTACTTC.